This T cell receptor beta chain is drawn from a study of Ad26.COV2.S vaccination and SARS-CoV-2 variants. Study summary: Intramuscular Ad26.COV2.S at 5x10^10 or 1x10^11 viral particles.

General observations from the study: It was reported that spike-specific CD8+ and CD4+ T cell responses were substantially broad after vaccination.

As regards this clone: Its antigen remains unidentified.

The treatment is: roughly 19 received Ad26.COV2.S at low or high dose, single or two shots; about 5 received placebo; per-sample allocation not given. Vaccine and placebo recipients were sampled on day 63 after the first injection. The individual, an adult aged 18-55 years, was a donor in Boston. Ad26.COV2.S expressed prefusion-stabilized spike from the original Wuhan strain. Germline-derived CDR1 and CDR2 are LGHDT and YNNKEL (reference sequence). The germline V and J ends were trimmed by 4 bases and 7 bases, with 14 bases remaining between them. The CDR3 spans 14 residues. The assay was immunoSEQ multiplex PCR, and TCRdb's table has in-frame clones only and misses some. Among 350,000 to 550,000 clones listed, 89% were seen once.

This clonotype was obtained from a person aged 18-65 years who received the Ad26.COV2.S COVID-19 vaccine or a placebo. Material: peripheral blood, obtained in a trial of Ad26.COV2.S vaccine versus placebo. The V and J genes are TRBV3-1 (or the pseudogene TRBV3-2) and TRBJ2-1; TRBD1 might be the D (5 bases). CDR3 nucleotides: TGTGCCAGCAGCCGCCCGGCAGGGCAGAATGAGCAGTTCTTC. Amino acids: CASSRPAGQNEQFF.